The subject of this entry is one TCR beta chain. As yet, its antigen is unknown. The data belong to a study of graft-versus-host responses after intestinal transplantation. General study points: Detection of GvH clones occurred in recipient marrow, and some had their first appearance in ileum or blood.

TCRdb's copy holds only in-frame clones and misses some; the assay was immunoSEQ multiplex PCR. Of tens of thousands of clones in the sample, 80% to 95% were seen once. The receptor's source is a human donor who was the organ donor for an intestinal transplant. The sample consisted of unstimulated CD4+ T cells sorted from spleen or lymph node cells, taken before transplant.

CDR3 in amino acids: CASSRGITDTQYF. Written as DNA, the CDR3 is TGTGCCAGCAGCCGGGGGATAACAGATACGCAGTATTTT. The chain links TRBV5-6 to TRBJ2-3; TRBD2 is a possible D gene (6 bases). The germline V gene has CDR1 SGHDT and CDR2 YYEEEE. V lost 4 bases, J lost 3 bases, and 9 bases lay in between. This CDR3 contains 13 residues.